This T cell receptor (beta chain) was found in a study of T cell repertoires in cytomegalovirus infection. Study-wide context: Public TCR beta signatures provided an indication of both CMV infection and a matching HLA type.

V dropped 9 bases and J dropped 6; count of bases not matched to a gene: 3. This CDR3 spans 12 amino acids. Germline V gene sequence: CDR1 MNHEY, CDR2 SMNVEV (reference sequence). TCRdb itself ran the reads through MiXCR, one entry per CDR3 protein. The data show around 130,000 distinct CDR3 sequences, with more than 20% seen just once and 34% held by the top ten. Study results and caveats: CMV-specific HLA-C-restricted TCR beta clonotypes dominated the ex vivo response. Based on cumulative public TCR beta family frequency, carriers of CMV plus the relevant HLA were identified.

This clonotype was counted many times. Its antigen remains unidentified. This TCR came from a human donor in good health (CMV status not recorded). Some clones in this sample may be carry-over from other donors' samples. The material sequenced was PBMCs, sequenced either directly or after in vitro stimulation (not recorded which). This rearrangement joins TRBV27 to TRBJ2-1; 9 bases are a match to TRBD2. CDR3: CASSGSRNEQFF. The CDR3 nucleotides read TGTGCCAGTAGCGGGAGCCGCAATGAGCAGTTCTTC.